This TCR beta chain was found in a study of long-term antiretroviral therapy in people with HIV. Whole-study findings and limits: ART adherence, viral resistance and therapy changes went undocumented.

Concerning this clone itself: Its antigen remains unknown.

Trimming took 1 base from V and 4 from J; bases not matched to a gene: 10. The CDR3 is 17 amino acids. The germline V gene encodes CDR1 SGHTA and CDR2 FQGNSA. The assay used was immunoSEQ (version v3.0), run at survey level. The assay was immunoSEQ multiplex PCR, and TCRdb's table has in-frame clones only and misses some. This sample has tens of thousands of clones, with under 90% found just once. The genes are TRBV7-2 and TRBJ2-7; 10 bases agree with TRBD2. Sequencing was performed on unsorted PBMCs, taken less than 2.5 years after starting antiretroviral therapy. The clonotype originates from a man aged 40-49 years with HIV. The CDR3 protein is CASSLEAGGFLRYEQYF. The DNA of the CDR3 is TGTGCCAGCAGCTTAGAAGCGGGGGGGTTCTTAAGGTACGAGCAGTACTTC. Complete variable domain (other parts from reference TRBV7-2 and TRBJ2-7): GAGVSQSPSNKVTEKGKDVELRCDPISGHTALYWYRQSLGQGLEFLIYFQGNSAPDKSGLPSDRFSAERTGGSVSTLTIQRTQQEDSAVYLCASSLEAGGFLRYEQYFGPGTRLTVT.